A single sample gave rise to the 12 T cell receptor beta chains below, sequenced in a study of blood T cell repertoires in COVID-19. Only in-frame clones appear in the TCRdb table, and some are missing; sequencing was by immunoSEQ multiplex PCR. The sample has some 160,000 clones, approximately 90% seen once; the top ten hold about 2.1%. Material: peripheral blood. The receptors stem from a man in his forties or fifties who had recovered from COVID-19.

The chain joins TRBV7-9 to TRBJ2-7, with TRBD2 matching 13 bases. V lost 5 bases to trimming and J lost 5 bases; unmatched junction nucleotides: 3. CDR1 SEHNR and CDR2 FQNEAQ come from the germline V gene (reference sequence). This CDR3 has 14 amino acids. The CDR3 DNA is TGTGCCAGCAGCCCAGGACTAGCGGGGGACGAGCAGTACTTC. Translating gives CASSPGLAGDEQYF. Using reference TRBV7-9 and TRBJ2-7 for the parts outside the CDR3, the full variable domain is DTGVSQNPRHKITKRGQNVTFRCDPISEHNRLYWYRQTLGQGPEFLTYFQNEAQLEKSRLLSDRFSAERPKGSFSTLEIQRTEQGDSAMYLCASSPGLAGDEQYFGPGTRLTVT.

The CDR3 loop reads CASSVGSGGAKNIQYF. DNA for the CDR3: TGTGCCAGCAGCGTAGGGAGCGGGGGGGCCAAAAACATTCAGTACTTC. V usage is TRBV9 and J usage is TRBJ2-4; the match to TRBD2 covers 9 bases. The CDR3 has 16 residues. Trimming at V came to 0 bases and at J to 1 base, leaving 2 bases not matched to a gene. Germline CDR1 and CDR2: SGDLS and YYNGEE. Full variable domain (missing parts from reference TRBV9 and TRBJ2-4): DSGVTQTPKHLITATGQRVTLRCSPRSGDLSVYWYQQSLDQGLQFLIQYYNGEERAKGNILERFSAQQFPDLHSELNLSSLELGDSALYFCASSVGSGGAKNIQYFGAGTRLSVL.

The chain recombines TRBV7-9 with TRBJ1-2; tentative D call: TRBD1 (5 bases). Germline V gene data show CDR1 as SEHNR and CDR2 as FQNEAQ (reference sequence). Trimming pared 5 bases from V and 2 bases from J, leaving 15 bases between. This CDR3 comprises 15 residues. The CDR3 reads CASSPDRGTNYGYTF. As DNA, the CDR3 is TGTGCCAGCAGCCCCGATAGGGGAACAAACTATGGCTACACCTTC.

The rearrangement joins TRBV6-2 or TRBV6-3 to TRBJ1-5; D not resolved. The germline V and J ends were trimmed by 0 bases and 2 bases, with 14 bases remaining between them. CDR3 length: 17 amino acids. Per germline, CDR1 MNHEY and CDR2 SVGEGT. The CDR3 loop reads CASSYSGITGGNQPQHF. DNA of the CDR3: TGTGCCAGCAGTTACTCGGGCATCACGGGAGGCAATCAGCCCCAGCATTTT.

Written as DNA, the CDR3 is TGTGCCAGCAGCTTGGACCCCCTAGCGGGAGGATCCTACGAGCAGTACTTC. It specifies CASSLDPLAGGSYEQYF. The rearrangement links TRBV5-4 to TRBJ2-7; 11 bases are shared with TRBD2. The germline V gene has CDR1 SGHNT and CDR2 YYREEE (reference sequence). The CDR3 length is 17 residues. The J segment lost 1 base and the V segment lost 0 bases, leaving 6 bases of the junction unmatched.

The CDR3 region is CASSGSGTGGGGYTF. CDR3 DNA sequence: TGTGCCAGCAGCGGCTCCGGGACAGGGGGCGGCGGCTACACCTTC. This chain joins TRBV25-1 and TRBJ1-2; 12 nucleotides line up with TRBD1. The V and J ends lost 6 bases and 8 bases, in that order; junction bases with no gene match: 10. The CDR3 has 15 residues. Germline CDR1 reads MGHDK; CDR2 reads SYGVNS.

The rearrangement joins TRBV27 to TRBJ2-5; the match to TRBD1 covers 7 bases. V lost 6 bases, J lost 1 base, and 8 bases stayed unmatched. Germline CDR1 MNHEY, CDR2 SMNVEV (reference sequence). CDR3 length: 15 amino acids. This CDR3 reads CASRLGQEIQETQYF. DNA for the CDR3: TGTGCCAGCAGACTAGGACAGGAGATCCAAGAGACCCAGTACTTC.

CDR3 in DNA: TGTGCCAGCAGCTCCCCGGGACTAGCGGGAGCCAATGAGCAGTTCTTC. Translation: CASSSPGLAGANEQFF. The rearrangement joins TRBV11-2 to TRBJ2-1; 14 positions agree with TRBD2. J gave up 6 bases and V 4 bases, and 5 bases lay outside the gene matches. Germline CDR1 is SGHAT and CDR2 is FQNNGV. This CDR3 is built from 16 residues.

The gene calls are TRBV9 and TRBJ1-5; 7 bases agree with TRBD1. Trimming at V came to 2 bases and at J to 2 bases, leaving 4 bases not matched to a gene. Germline lookup yields CDR1 SGDLS and CDR2 YYNGEE. This CDR3 is built from 15 residues. CDR3 coding DNA: TGTGCCAGCAGCGTTCAGGGGGATCGCAATCAGCCCCAGCATTTT. It specifies CASSVQGDRNQPQHF. Full variable domain (missing parts from reference TRBV9 and TRBJ1-5): DSGVTQTPKHLITATGQRVTLRCSPRSGDLSVYWYQQSLDQGLQFLIQYYNGEERAKGNILERFSAQQFPDLHSELNLSSLELGDSALYFCASSVQGDRNQPQHFGDGTRLSIL.

With regard to this clone: Within the sample, other DNA sequences also encode this same CDR3. This chain links TRBV9 with TRBJ1-1, with a possible D match to TRBD1 (5 bases). V dropped 5 bases and J dropped 1 base, with 9 bases sitting between them. Germline CDR1 and CDR2: SGDLS and YYNGEE. The CDR3 has 13 residues. This chain's CDR3 is CASRRGENTEAFF. The CDR3 region has the DNA TGTGCCAGCAGGCGGGGGGAGAACACTGAAGCTTTCTTT.

The chain links TRBV7-9 to TRBJ1-3; TRBD1 aligns across 7 bases. Germline values: CDR1 SEHNR, CDR2 FQNEAQ (reference sequence). The CDR3 is made up of 14 amino acids. With V trimmed by 6 bases and J by 0 bases, 2 bases remained unmatched. CDR3 sequence reads: CASRDRHSGNTIYF. CDR3 sequence (DNA): TGTGCCAGCAGGGACAGGCACTCTGGAAACACCATATATTTT.

The V gene is TRBV7-8, the J gene TRBJ1-2; 10 positions agree with TRBD1. Germline values: CDR1 SGHVS, CDR2 FQNEAQ. The CDR3 extends over 15 amino acids. The J segment lost 7 bases and the V segment lost 1 base, leaving 6 bases of the junction unmatched. DNA for the CDR3: TGTGCCAGCAGCTTAGGGCGGACAGGGGGGTTTGGCTACACCTTC. The encoded protein is CASSLGRTGGFGYTF. Full variable domain (remainder filled in from reference TRBV7-8 and TRBJ1-2): GAGVSQSPRYKVAKRGQDVALRCDPISGHVSLFWYQQALGQGPEFLTYFQNEAQLDKSGLPSDRFFAERPEGSVSTLKIQRTQQEDSAVYLCASSLGRTGGFGYTFGSGTRLTVV.